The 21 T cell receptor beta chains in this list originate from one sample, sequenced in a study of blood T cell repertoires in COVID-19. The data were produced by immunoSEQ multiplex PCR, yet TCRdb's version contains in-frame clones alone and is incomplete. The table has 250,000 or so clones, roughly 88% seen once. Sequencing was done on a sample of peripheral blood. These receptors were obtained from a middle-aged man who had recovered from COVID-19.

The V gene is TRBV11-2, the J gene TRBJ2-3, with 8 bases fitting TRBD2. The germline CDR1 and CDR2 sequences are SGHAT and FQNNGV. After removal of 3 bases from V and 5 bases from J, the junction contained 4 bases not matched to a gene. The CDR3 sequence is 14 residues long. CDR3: CASSFGAGGDTQYF. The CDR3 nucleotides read TGTGCCAGCAGCTTTGGGGCGGGAGGAGATACGCAGTATTTT.

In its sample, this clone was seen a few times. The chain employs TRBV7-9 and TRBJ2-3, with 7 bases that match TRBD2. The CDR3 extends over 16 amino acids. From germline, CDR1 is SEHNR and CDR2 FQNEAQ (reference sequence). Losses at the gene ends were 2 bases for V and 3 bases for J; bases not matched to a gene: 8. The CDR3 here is CASSLLKLAMTDTQYF. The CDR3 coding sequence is TGTGCCAGCAGCTTACTAAAACTAGCGATGACAGATACGCAGTATTTT.

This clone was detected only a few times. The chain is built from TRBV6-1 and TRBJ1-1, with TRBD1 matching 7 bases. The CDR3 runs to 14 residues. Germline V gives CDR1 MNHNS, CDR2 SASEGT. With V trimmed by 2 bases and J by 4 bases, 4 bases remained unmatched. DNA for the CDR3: TGTGCCAGCAGTGAAAGACAGGGATCCACTGAAGCTTTCTTT. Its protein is CASSERQGSTEAFF.

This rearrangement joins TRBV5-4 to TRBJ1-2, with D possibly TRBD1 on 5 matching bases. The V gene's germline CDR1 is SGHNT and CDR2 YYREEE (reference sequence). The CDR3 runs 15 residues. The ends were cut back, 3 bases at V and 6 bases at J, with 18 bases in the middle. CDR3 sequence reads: CASSSPARESHGYTF. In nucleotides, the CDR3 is TGTGCCAGCAGCTCCCCGGCCAGGGAATCCCATGGCTACACCTTC.

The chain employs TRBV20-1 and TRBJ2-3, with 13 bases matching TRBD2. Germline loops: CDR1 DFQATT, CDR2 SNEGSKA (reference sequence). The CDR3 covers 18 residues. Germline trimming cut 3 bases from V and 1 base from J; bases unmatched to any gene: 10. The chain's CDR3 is CSASLPLAGGVGTDTQYF. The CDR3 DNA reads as TGCAGTGCTAGTCTTCCACTAGCGGGAGGGGTCGGCACAGATACGCAGTATTTT.

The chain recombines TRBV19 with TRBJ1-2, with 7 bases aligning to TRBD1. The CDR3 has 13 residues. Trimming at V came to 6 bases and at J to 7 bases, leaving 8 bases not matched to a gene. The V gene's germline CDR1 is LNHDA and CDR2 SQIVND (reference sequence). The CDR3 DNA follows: TGTGCCAGTAGGGACGACAGGGTGGGTGGCTACACCTTC. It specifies CASRDDRVGGYTF.

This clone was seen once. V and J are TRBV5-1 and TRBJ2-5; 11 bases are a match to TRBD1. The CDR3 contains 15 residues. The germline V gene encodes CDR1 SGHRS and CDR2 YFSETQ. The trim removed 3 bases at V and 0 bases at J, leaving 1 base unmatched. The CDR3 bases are TGCGCCAGCAGCTCGGGACAGGGGGACCAAGAGACCCAGTACTTC. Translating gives CASSSGQGDQETQYF.

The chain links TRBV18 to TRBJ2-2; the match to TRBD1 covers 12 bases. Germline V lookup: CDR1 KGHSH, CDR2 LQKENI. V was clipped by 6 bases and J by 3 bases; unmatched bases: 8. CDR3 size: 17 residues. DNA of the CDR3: TGTGCCAGCTCGCCGCCGGGACAGGGGGCAGACACCGGGGAGCTGTTTTTT. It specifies CASSPPGQGADTGELFF.

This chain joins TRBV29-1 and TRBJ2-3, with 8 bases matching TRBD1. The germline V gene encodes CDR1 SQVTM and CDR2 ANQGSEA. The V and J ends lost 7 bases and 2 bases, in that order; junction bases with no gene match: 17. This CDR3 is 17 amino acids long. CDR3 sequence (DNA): TGCAGCGCCCGACCCTTGACAGGGGAGCCCTCCACAGATACGCAGTATTTT. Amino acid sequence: CSARPLTGEPSTDTQYF.

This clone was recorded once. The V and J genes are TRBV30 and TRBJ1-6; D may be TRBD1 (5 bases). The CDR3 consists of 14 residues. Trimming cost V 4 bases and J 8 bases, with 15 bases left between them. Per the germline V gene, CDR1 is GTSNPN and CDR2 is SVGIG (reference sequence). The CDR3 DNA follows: TGTGCCTGGATGTCTGGGGCCAAAGATTCACCCCTCCACTTT. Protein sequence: CAWMSGAKDSPLHF.

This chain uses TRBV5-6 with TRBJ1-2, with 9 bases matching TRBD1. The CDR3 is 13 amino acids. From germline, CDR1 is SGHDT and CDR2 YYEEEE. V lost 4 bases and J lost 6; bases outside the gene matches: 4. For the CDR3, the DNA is TGTGCCAGCAGCCGCACAGGGGGCGATGGCTACACCTTC. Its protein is CASSRTGGDGYTF.

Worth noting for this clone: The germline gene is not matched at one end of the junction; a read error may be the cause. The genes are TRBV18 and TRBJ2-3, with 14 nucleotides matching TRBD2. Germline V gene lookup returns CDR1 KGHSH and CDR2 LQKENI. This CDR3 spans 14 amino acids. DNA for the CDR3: TGTGCCAGCTCACCAGTCGGACTAGCGGGGGGCCCAGATTTT. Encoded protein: CASSPVGLAGGPDF.

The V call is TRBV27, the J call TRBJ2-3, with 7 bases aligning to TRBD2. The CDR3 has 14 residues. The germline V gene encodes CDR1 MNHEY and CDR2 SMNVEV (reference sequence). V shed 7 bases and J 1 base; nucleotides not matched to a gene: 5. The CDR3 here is CASKGGRGTDTQYF. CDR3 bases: TGTGCCAGCAAGGGCGGGAGAGGCACAGATACGCAGTATTTT.

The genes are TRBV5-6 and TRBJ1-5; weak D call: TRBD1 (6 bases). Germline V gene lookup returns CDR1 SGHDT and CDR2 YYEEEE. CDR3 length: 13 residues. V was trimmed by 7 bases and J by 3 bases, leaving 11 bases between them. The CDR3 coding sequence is TGTGCCAGCTCTGACAGGCTCAATCAGCCCCAGCATTTT. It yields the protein CASSDRLNQPQHF.

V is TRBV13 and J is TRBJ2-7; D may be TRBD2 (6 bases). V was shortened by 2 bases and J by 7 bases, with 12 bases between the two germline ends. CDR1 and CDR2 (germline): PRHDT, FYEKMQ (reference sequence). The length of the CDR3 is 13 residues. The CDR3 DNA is TGTGCCAGCAGCTTACAGGCGGGGCTGGAGCAGTACTTC. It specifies CASSLQAGLEQYF.

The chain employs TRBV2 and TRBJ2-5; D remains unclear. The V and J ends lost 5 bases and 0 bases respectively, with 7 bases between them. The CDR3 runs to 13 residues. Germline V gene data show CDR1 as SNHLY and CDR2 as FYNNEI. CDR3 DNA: TGTGCCAGCAGTAACGAGTACCAAGAGACCCAGTACTTC. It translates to CASSNEYQETQYF.

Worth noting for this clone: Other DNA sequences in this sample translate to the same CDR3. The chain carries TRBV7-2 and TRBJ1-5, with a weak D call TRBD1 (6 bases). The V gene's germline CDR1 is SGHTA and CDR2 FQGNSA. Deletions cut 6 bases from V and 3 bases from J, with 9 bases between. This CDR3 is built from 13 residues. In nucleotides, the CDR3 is TGTGCCAGCAGAGGGGGGGCCAATCAGCCCCAGCATTTT. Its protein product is CASRGGANQPQHF.

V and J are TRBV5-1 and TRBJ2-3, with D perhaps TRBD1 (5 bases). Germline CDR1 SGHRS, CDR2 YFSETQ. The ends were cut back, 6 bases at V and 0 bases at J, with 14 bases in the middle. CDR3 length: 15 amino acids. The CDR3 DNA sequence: TGCGCCAGCACAATTCAGGGCTCTAGCACAGATACGCAGTATTTT. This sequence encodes CASTIQGSSTDTQYF.

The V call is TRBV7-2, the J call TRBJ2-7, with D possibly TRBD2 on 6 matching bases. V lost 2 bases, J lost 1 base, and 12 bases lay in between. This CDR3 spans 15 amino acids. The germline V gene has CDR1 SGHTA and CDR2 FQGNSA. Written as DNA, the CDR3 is TGTGCCAGCAGCTTAAAAGCGGGCCGATCCTACGAGCAGTACTTC. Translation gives CASSLKAGRSYEQYF.

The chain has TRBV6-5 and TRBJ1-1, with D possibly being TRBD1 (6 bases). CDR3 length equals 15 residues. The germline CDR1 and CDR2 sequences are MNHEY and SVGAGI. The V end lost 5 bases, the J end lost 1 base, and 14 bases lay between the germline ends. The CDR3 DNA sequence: TGTGCCAGCAGTCTTCGGACAGTTCAGAACACTGAAGCTTTCTTT. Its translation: CASSLRTVQNTEAFF.

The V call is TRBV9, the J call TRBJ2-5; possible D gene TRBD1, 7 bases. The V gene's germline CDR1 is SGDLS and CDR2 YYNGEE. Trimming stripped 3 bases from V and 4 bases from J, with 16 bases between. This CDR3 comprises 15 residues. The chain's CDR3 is CASSATGQEGETQYF. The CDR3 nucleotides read TGTGCCAGCAGCGCCACCGGACAGGAGGGAGAGACCCAGTACTTC.